These 10 T cell receptor beta chains were all obtained from the same sample, sequenced in a study of blood T cell repertoires in COVID-19. TCRdb keeps only in-frame clones here, not all; method: immunoSEQ multiplex PCR. Of roughly 260,000 clones in the sample, approximately 90% were seen once. Sequencing used peripheral blood. The receptors shown here come from a woman aged 45-60 years who had recovered from COVID-19.

The chain links TRBV5-1 to TRBJ2-3; 13 bases map to TRBD2. Germline V lookup: CDR1 SGHRS, CDR2 YFSETQ. The CDR3 sequence is 16 residues long. The J segment lost 4 bases and the V segment lost 4 bases, leaving 6 bases of the junction unmatched. The CDR3 DNA follows: TGCGCCAGCAGCCCGAGGACTAGCGGGGGCCCAGATACGCAGTATTTT. This encodes CASSPRTSGGPDTQYF.

J is TRBJ1-6 and V is TRBV7-8; weak D call: TRBD1 (5 bases). Deletions cut 2 bases from V and 10 bases from J, with 9 bases between. Germline values: CDR1 SGHVS, CDR2 FQNEAQ. The CDR3 has 13 residues. This CDR3 is CASSLLGHSPLHF. The CDR3 region has the DNA TGTGCCAGCAGCTTACTGGGGCACTCACCCCTCCACTTT.

The chain has TRBV14 and TRBJ1-1; 9 bases agree with TRBD1. The trim removed 4 bases at V and 1 base at J, leaving 13 bases unmatched. In germline, CDR1 is SGHDN, CDR2 FVKESK. This CDR3 is built from 18 residues. This CDR3 reads CASSRAQQGALTNTEAFF. CDR3 in DNA: TGTGCCAGCAGCCGAGCCCAACAGGGGGCGCTTACGAACACTGAAGCTTTCTTT.

The V call is TRBV5-4, the J call TRBJ2-7, with a possible D match to TRBD1 (6 bases). V gave up 0 bases and J gave up 2 bases, with 9 bases separating them. This CDR3 is 14 amino acids long. CDR1 SGHNT and CDR2 YYREEE come from the germline V gene (reference sequence). CDR3 in amino acids: CASSLDRDPYEQYF. In nucleotides, the CDR3 is TGTGCCAGCAGCTTGGACAGGGACCCCTACGAGCAGTACTTC.

J is TRBJ1-4 and V is TRBV2; a possible D gene is TRBD1 (6 bases). The CDR3 has 18 amino acids. From germline, CDR1 is SNHLY and CDR2 FYNNEI. V lost 5 bases, J lost 0 bases, and 19 bases lay in between. The CDR3 sequence is CASSNRVISAATNEKLFF. The CDR3 DNA is TGTGCCAGCAGTAACAGGGTGATCAGCGCTGCAACTAATGAAAAACTGTTTTTT. Using reference TRBV2 and TRBJ1-4 for the parts outside the CDR3, the full variable domain is EPEVTQTPSHQVTQMGQEVILRCVPISNHLYFYWYRQILGQKVEFLVSFYNNEISEKSEIFDDQFSVERPDGSNFTLKIRSTKLEDSAMYFCASSNRVISAATNEKLFFGSGTQLSVL.

The chain employs TRBV5-1 and TRBJ2-5; D is possibly TRBD2 (6 bases). The germline gives CDR1 SGHRS, CDR2 YFSETQ. The CDR3 has 14 amino acids. The V end lost 3 bases, the J end lost 5 bases, and 14 bases lay between the germline ends. The chain's CDR3 is CASSSASGGETQYF. The CDR3 DNA reads as TGCGCCAGCAGCTCAGCCTCAGGAGGGGAGACCCAGTACTTC.

The chain combines TRBV18 with TRBJ2-5; TRBD1 is a possible D gene (6 bases). The V end was cut by 5 bases, the J end by 0 bases, with 7 bases between. The CDR3 is made up of 13 amino acids. The germline V gene has CDR1 KGHSH and CDR2 LQKENI. CDR3 in DNA: TGTGCCAGCTCAGGGGACAACCAAGAGACCCAGTACTTC. Its protein is CASSGDNQETQYF. Drawing the rest from reference TRBV18 and TRBJ2-5, the complete variable domain is NAGVMQNPRHLVRRRGQEARLRCSPMKGHSHVYWYRQLPEEGLKFMVYLQKENIIDESGMPKERFSAEFPKEGPSILRIQQVVRGDSAAYFCASSGDNQETQYFGPGTRLLVL.

The chain is built from TRBV27 and TRBJ1-5, with TRBD1 identical over 7 bases. The CDR3 contains 15 residues. Looked up from germline, CDR1 is MNHEY and CDR2 is SMNVEV (reference sequence). Trimming removed 4 bases from V and 6 bases from J; junction bases left unmatched: 9. The CDR3 nucleotides read TGTGCCAGCAGTTGGGACCGGACAGGTACTCAGCCCCAGCATTTT. It yields the protein CASSWDRTGTQPQHF.

The rearrangement links TRBV5-5 to TRBJ1-2; D possibly corresponds to TRBD1 (5 bases). CDR3 length: 16 amino acids. V was trimmed by 1 base and J by 1 base, leaving 14 bases between them. Germline-derived CDR1 and CDR2 are SGHKS and YYEKEE (reference sequence). The CDR3 coding sequence is TGTGCCAGCAGCTTGTTGATCTGGGGGGATAACTATGGCTACACCTTC. Translated, it gives CASSLLIWGDNYGYTF.

The rearrangement uses TRBV6-5 and TRBJ1-1; the D gene is possibly TRBD1 (5 bases). Germline CDR1 reads MNHEY; CDR2 reads SVGAGI. The CDR3 is 13 amino acids. V lost 7 bases, J lost 6 bases, and 15 bases lay in between. The chain's CDR3 is CASKPLGASEAFF. CDR3 bases: TGTGCCAGCAAGCCTTTAGGGGCTTCTGAAGCTTTCTTT.